The 27 T cell receptor beta chains in this list originate from one sample, sequenced in a study of shared clonotypes between healthy human individuals. Clones were sequenced by immunoSEQ multiplex PCR, and TCRdb holds only the in-frame ones, with some missing. The repertoire consists of approximately 980,000 clones, with 76% occurring once and the leading ten covering nearly 1.5%. Sequencing was carried out using memory CD4+ T cells sorted from blood. Subset indicated: CD45RA-negative fraction. These receptors were obtained from a man aged 18 to 29 in good health.

This clone was counted only a few times. The chain joins TRBV30 to TRBJ2-4, with D possibly TRBD2 on 5 matching bases. The V end lost 0 bases, the J end lost 8 bases, and 11 bases lay between the germline ends. The CDR3 has 13 residues. Germline V gene sequence: CDR1 GTSNPN, CDR2 SVGIG (reference sequence). The CDR3 bases are TGTGCCTGGAGTGTATGGGGAGCGGACATTCAGTACTTC. This translates into CAWSVWGADIQYF.

The gene calls are TRBV4-1 and TRBJ2-7; D not resolved. V lost 4 bases to trimming and J lost 6 bases, with 13 bases between them. This CDR3 is built from 13 residues. Germline V gene lookup returns CDR1 MGHRA and CDR2 YSYEKL. The CDR3 DNA reads as TGCGCCAGCAGCCGTTTATGGGGTTCCGAGCAGTACTTC. It yields the protein CASSRLWGSEQYF.

The chain links TRBV18 to TRBJ1-1, with D possibly being TRBD1 (5 bases). The V gene's germline CDR1 is KGHSH and CDR2 LQKENI. Trimming shortened V by 5 bases and J by 11 bases, and 15 bases separated the two germline ends. The CDR3 is made up of 12 amino acids. The CDR3 reads CASSSQGVEAFF. CDR3 bases: TGTGCCAGCTCATCGCAGGGAGTGGAGGCTTTCTTT.

The CDR3 loop is CASSLDRGSHEQYF. In DNA, the CDR3 is TGTGCCAGCAGCCTGGACAGGGGTAGCCACGAGCAGTACTTC. The V gene is TRBV2, the J gene TRBJ2-7; TRBD1 matches 9 bases. Germline V gene lookup returns CDR1 SNHLY and CDR2 FYNNEI. The CDR3 is made up of 14 amino acids. Trimming cost V 6 bases and J 5 bases; bases outside gene matches: 8.

This sequence joins TRBV6-5 and TRBJ2-7, with D maybe TRBD2 (5 bases). V lost 6 bases and J 0 bases, leaving 15 bases between the germline ends. In germline, CDR1 is MNHEY, CDR2 SVGAGI. The length of the CDR3 is 15 residues. The CDR3 DNA reads TGTGCCAGCAGGCCATTGGAGGAGAGCTCCTACGAGCAGTACTTC. Protein product: CASRPLEESSYEQYF.

The V call is TRBV14, the J call TRBJ1-1; no reliable D call. Germline CDR1 and CDR2: SGHDN and FVKESK. V shed 1 base and J shed 6 bases, with 3 bases lying between them. This CDR3 is built from 11 residues. The CDR3 DNA is TGTGCCAGCAGCCAAGTCCCTGAAGCTTTCTTT. This sequence encodes CASSQVPEAFF.

V gene TRBV6-5 combines with J gene TRBJ2-7, with D perhaps being TRBD1 or TRBD2 (5 bases each). Looked up from germline, CDR1 is MNHEY and CDR2 is SVGAGI. CDR3 length equals 14 residues. V lost 4 bases and J lost 1, with 11 bases in between. The CDR3 nucleotides read TGTGCCAGCAGTTCAGGGACGGGGTCCTACGAGCAGTACTTC. It translates to CASSSGTGSYEQYF.

This clone was recorded only once. The chain uses TRBV11-2 and TRBJ2-7; the D gene is possibly TRBD2 (7 bases). In germline, CDR1 is SGHAT, CDR2 FQNNGV. CDR3 length: 15 residues. The V and J ends lost 4 bases and 5 bases respectively, with 18 bases between them. CDR3 protein: CASSYGGRPGDEQYF. Here the CDR3 DNA reads TGTGCCAGCAGCTACGGGGGGCGACCGGGCGACGAGCAGTACTTC. Drawing the rest from reference TRBV11-2 and TRBJ2-7, the complete variable domain is EAGVAQSPRYKIIEKRQSVAFWCNPISGHATLYWYQQILGQGPKLLIQFQNNGVVDDSQLPKDRFSAERLKGVDSTLKIQPAKLEDSAVYLCASSYGGRPGDEQYFGPGTRLTVT.

The chain has TRBV6-5 and TRBJ2-6; D is undetermined. V was pared by 6 bases and J by 0 bases, with 6 bases between. The CDR3 is 14 residues long. CDR1 and CDR2 (germline): MNHEY, SVGAGI. The CDR3 spells CASSAYSGANVLTF. In DNA, the CDR3 is TGTGCCAGCAGCGCATACTCTGGGGCCAACGTCCTGACTTTC.

V gene TRBV5-6 combines with J gene TRBJ2-7; 10 bases agree with TRBD1. The trim removed 4 bases at V and 3 bases at J, leaving 7 bases unmatched. CDR3 size: 15 residues. Germline V CDR1 and CDR2: SGHDT, YYEEEE. CDR3 loop: CASSRTGGTVYEQYF. For the CDR3, the DNA is TGTGCCAGCAGCCGGACAGGGGGAACCGTCTACGAGCAGTACTTC.

The chain employs TRBV4-1 and TRBJ2-3, with a tentative D call TRBD1 (5 bases). The CDR3 has 14 residues. Per the germline V gene, CDR1 is MGHRA and CDR2 is YSYEKL. Trimming took 4 bases from V and 2 from J, leaving 10 bases between them. The CDR3 loop is CASSPGFFTDTQYF. As DNA, the CDR3 is TGCGCCAGCAGCCCAGGGTTCTTCACAGATACGCAGTATTTT.

The chain links TRBV2 to TRBJ2-7; D is possibly TRBD2 (6 bases). The CDR3 is made up of 14 amino acids. V lost 5 bases and J 2 bases, leaving 13 bases between the germline ends. The germline V gene encodes CDR1 SNHLY and CDR2 FYNNEI. The DNA for the CDR3 is TGTGCCAGCAGTCTCGGGACTTCAACCTACGAGCAGTACTTC. As protein: CASSLGTSTYEQYF.

This rearrangement joins TRBV6-1 to TRBJ2-2; 7 nucleotides align to TRBD1. The CDR3 consists of 15 residues. The V gene's germline CDR1 is MNHNS and CDR2 SASEGT. Trimming cost V 6 bases and J 1 base; bases outside gene matches: 5. The CDR3, as DNA: TGTGCCAGCAGACCGCGGACAGGGAACACCGGGGAGCTGTTTTTT. Amino acid sequence: CASRPRTGNTGELFF.

This clone was counted between two and nine times. The rearrangement links TRBV4-1 to TRBJ2-1; TRBD2 agrees at 8 bases. Germline CDR1 reads MGHRA; CDR2 reads YSYEKL. This CDR3 region has 15 residues. After removal of 1 base from V and 4 bases from J, the junction contained 3 bases not matched to a gene. The CDR3 nucleotides read TGCGCCAGCAGCCAAGGGGGACTAGTTTACAATGAGCAGTTCTTC. It specifies CASSQGGLVYNEQFF.

V gene TRBV5-6 combines with J gene TRBJ2-1; D unresolved. V lost 0 bases, J lost 10 bases, and 8 bases lay in between. Germline CDR1 is SGHDT and CDR2 is YYEEEE. The CDR3 has 12 residues. The CDR3 DNA is TGTGCCAGCAGCTTGGGTGCCGAGGAGCAGTTCTTC. It encodes CASSLGAEEQFF.

This chain links TRBV10-3 with TRBJ1-1, with D possibly TRBD1 on 5 matching bases. The germline V gene encodes CDR1 ENHRY and CDR2 SYGVKD. This CDR3 is 14 amino acids long. With 8 bases removed from V and 5 bases from J, the gap between germline ends came to 18 bases. The CDR3 DNA is TGTGCCATCGGAACAGGTCTGGGGTATACTGAAGCTTTCTTT. Encoded protein: CAIGTGLGYTEAFF.

This clone was observed a handful of times. The chain combines TRBV11-2 with TRBJ1-3; TRBD1 agrees at 8 bases. Trimming removed 4 bases from V and 0 bases from J; junction bases left unmatched: 5. Looked up from germline, CDR1 is SGHAT and CDR2 is FQNNGV. CDR3 length equals 16 residues. The CDR3 region is CASSSRDRLSGNTIYF. CDR3 sequence (DNA): TGTGCCAGCAGCTCCCGGGACAGGCTCTCTGGAAACACCATATATTTT.

Turning to this clone: Other DNA sequences in the sample encode the same CDR3. CDR3 nucleotide sequence: TGCGCCAGTAGTCGGGGCTACGAGCAGTACTTC. Amino acid sequence: CASSRGYEQYF. V and J are TRBV4-1 and TRBJ2-7, with TRBD2 as a possible D gene (5 bases). This CDR3 is built from 11 residues. Germline CDR1 is MGHRA and CDR2 is YSYEKL. V lost 9 bases, J lost 3 bases, and 9 bases lay in between.

This clone was seen repeatedly, ten times or more. V and J are TRBV30 and TRBJ2-5; the D gene is possibly TRBD2 (5 bases). Trimming removed 3 bases at V and 5 bases at J, with 19 bases between. The CDR3 is 15 residues long. Looked up from germline, CDR1 is GTSNPN and CDR2 is SVGIG (reference sequence). The CDR3 bases are TGTGCCTGGAGCCGCCTTGGACTTGTGCCGGAGACCCAGTACTTC. Translated, it gives CAWSRLGLVPETQYF.

The count of this clone is one. The chain has TRBV2 and TRBJ2-2; D is perhaps TRBD1 (5 bases). CDR1 is SNHLY, CDR2 FYNNEI, per germline. This CDR3 spans 14 amino acids. V dropped 6 bases and J dropped 7 bases, with 15 bases sitting between them. CDR3 sequence (DNA): TGTGCCAGCAGAGTTACGCAGGGAATCGGGGAGCTGTTTTTT. It yields the protein CASRVTQGIGELFF.

This clone was recorded once. This chain connects TRBV4-3 to TRBJ1-6; D is unresolved. The CDR3 extends over 13 amino acids. The germline gives CDR1 LGHNA, CDR2 YSLEER. The germline V and J ends were trimmed by 6 bases and 5 bases, with 8 bases remaining between them. CDR3 sequence reads: CASRQDDNSPLHF. CDR3 DNA: TGCGCCAGCAGGCAGGACGATAATTCACCCCTCCACTTT.

V is TRBV4-1 and J is TRBJ2-1; 8 positions agree with TRBD2. V lost 0 bases to trimming and J lost 3 bases; unmatched junction nucleotides: 4. Germline lookup yields CDR1 MGHRA and CDR2 YSYEKL. CDR3 length: 16 residues. Written as DNA, the CDR3 is TGCGCCAGCAGCCAAGATGAGCGGGGGAACTACAATGAGCAGTTCTTC. This codes for CASSQDERGNYNEQFF.

The chain links TRBV7-3 to TRBJ1-2, with D unresolved. This CDR3 comprises 14 residues. Germline V gives CDR1 SGHTA, CDR2 FQGTGA. V lost 4 bases, J lost 2 bases, and 11 bases lay in between. CDR3 loop: CASSSLDRNYGYTF. The CDR3 nucleotides are TGTGCCAGCAGCTCATTGGATAGGAACTATGGCTACACCTTC.

This chain uses TRBV7-2 with TRBJ1-4; no reliable D call. V was shortened by 1 base and J by 7 bases, with 7 bases between the two germline ends. This CDR3 comprises 13 residues. CDR1 and CDR2 from the germline V gene are SGHTA and FQGNSA. CDR3 protein: CASSLVVSEKLFF. CDR3 in DNA: TGTGCCAGCAGCTTAGTGGTTAGTGAAAAACTGTTTTTT.

This clone was found once. The chain joins TRBV5-4 to TRBJ2-1; D is possibly TRBD1 (5 bases). Trimming removed 0 bases from V and 1 base from J, with 14 bases in between. Germline CDR1 SGHNT, CDR2 YYREEE (reference sequence). The CDR3 totals 17 residues. CDR3 region: CASSLGAGPLSYNEQFF. The DNA for the CDR3 is TGTGCCAGCAGCTTGGGGGCAGGGCCTCTATCCTACAATGAGCAGTTCTTC.

In its sample, this clone was seen many times. This chain joins TRBV5-4 and TRBJ1-4, with a weak D call TRBD1 (6 bases). Trimming took 0 bases from V and 10 from J, leaving 13 bases between them. This CDR3 is built from 14 residues. Germline V lookup: CDR1 SGHNT, CDR2 YYREEE (reference sequence). This CDR3 is CASSLDREGRKLFF. In DNA form, the CDR3 reads TGTGCCAGCAGCTTGGACAGGGAAGGTCGAAAACTGTTTTTT.

With respect to this clone: A read error likely explains this, since a far larger clone differs by one base. Other DNA sequences in the sample encode the same CDR3. This rearrangement joins TRBV19 to TRBJ2-5; D possibly corresponds to TRBD1 (6 bases). Looked up from germline, CDR1 is LNHDA and CDR2 is SQIVND (reference sequence). V shed 3 bases and J shed 5 bases, with 10 bases lying between them. The CDR3 contains 13 residues. The CDR3: CASSINRAETQYF. In nucleotides, the CDR3 is TGTGCCAGTAGTATCAACAGGGCGGAGACCCAGTACTTC.